This TCR beta chain was identified in a study of molecular identifiers for immune sequencing clone quantification. This CDR3 comprises 14 residues. The V end lost 1 base, the J end lost 1 base, and 5 bases lay between the germline ends. Germline CDR1 is MGHRA and CDR2 is YSYEKL. TCRdb reprocessed the PCR reads with MiXCR, giving one entry per CDR3 protein. The table shows a few hundred thousand distinct CDR3 sequences, with 25% occurring only once. As CD8+CD4-CCR7+CD45RA+ cells, naive CD8 T cells were sorted. Remarks on this clonotype: Its specificity is not known. Since a much larger clone is just one base distant, this may be a read error. This likely comes from a read error, as the CDR3 has no conserved phenylalanine or tryptophan at its end.

Regarding the study as a whole: In naive cells, under 1% of molecules belonged to clones above 20 RNA copies, against over 97% in effector cells.

The sample taken for sequencing was naive CD8+ T cells from blood, with Jurkat cell RNA spiked in. The subset here: FACS-sorted CD8+CD4-CCR7+CD45RA+ naive T cells. This TCR was sampled from a human donor in good health. Some libraries in this study had Jurkat cell RNA spiked in. V and J are TRBV4-1 and TRBJ1-5; D ambiguous. The DNA for the CDR3 is TGCGCCAGCAGCCAAGTTATCAGCAATCAGCCCCAGCATTAT. It is translated as CASSQVISNQPQHY.